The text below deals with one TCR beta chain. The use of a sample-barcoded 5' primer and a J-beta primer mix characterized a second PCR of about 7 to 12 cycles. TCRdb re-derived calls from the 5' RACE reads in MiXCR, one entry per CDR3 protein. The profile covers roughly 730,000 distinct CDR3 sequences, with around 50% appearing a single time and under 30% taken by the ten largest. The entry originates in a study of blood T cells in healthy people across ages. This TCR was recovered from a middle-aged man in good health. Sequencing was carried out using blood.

The CDR3 spells CASSLRTRGSEYGYTF. The CDR3, as DNA: TGTGCCAGCAGTTTACGCACCCGGGGCAGCGAGTATGGCTACACCTTC. The chain joins TRBV28 to TRBJ1-2; TRBD1 is a possible D gene (5 bases). Trimming left V 2 bases short and J 5 bases short, with 18 bases between. From germline, CDR1 is MDHEN and CDR2 SYDVKM. The CDR3 has 16 amino acids.